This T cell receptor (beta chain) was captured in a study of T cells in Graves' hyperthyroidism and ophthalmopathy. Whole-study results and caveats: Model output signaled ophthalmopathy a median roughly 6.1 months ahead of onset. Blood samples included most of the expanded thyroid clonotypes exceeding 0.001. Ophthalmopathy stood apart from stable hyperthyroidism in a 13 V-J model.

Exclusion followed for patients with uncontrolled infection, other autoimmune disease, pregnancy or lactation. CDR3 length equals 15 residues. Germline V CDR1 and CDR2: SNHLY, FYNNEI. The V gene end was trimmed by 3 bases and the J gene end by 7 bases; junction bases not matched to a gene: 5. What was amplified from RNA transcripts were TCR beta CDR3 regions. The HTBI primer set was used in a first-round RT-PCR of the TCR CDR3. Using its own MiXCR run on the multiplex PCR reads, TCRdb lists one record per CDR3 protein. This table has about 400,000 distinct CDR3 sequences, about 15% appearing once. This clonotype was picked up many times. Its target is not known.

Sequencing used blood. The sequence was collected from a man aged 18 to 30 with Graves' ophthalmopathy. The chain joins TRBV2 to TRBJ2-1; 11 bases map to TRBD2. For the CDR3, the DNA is TGTGCCAGCAGTGATGCGACTAGCGGGATAAATGAGCAGTTCTTC. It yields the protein CASSDATSGINEQFF.